The table lists the clone carrying this T cell receptor beta chain with a few counts. Its target is not known. This record comes from a study of shared clonotypes between healthy human individuals. Overall study: Ranging from 18 to 49 in age, donors were a couple of women and a few men.

The study's findings and limits: Represented genetic and exposure-history diversity was restricted by having few donors.

V lost 5 bases and J lost 3, with 11 bases in between. The CDR3 consists of 14 residues. Germline loops: CDR1 MDHEN, CDR2 SYDVKM. TCRdb's copy holds only in-frame clones and misses some; the assay was immunoSEQ multiplex PCR. The profile shows about half a million clones, approximately 81% of them singletons. This sequence was found in a woman aged 40 to 49 in good health. Some clones in this sample may be carry-over from other donors' samples. The V and J genes are TRBV28 and TRBJ2-1, with unresolved D. Sequencing was carried out using PBMCs. In DNA form, the CDR3 reads TGTGCCAGCAGTGACTCCTCCAACTACAATGAGCAGTTCTTC. It encodes CASSDSSNYNEQFF. The full variable domain, rest sourced from reference TRBV28 and TRBJ2-1, is DVKVTQSSRYLVKRTGEKVFLECVQDMDHENMFWYRQDPGLGLRLIYFSYDVKMKEKGDIPEGYSVSREKKERFSLILESASTNQTSMYLCASSDSSNYNEQFFGPGTRLTVL.